The 16 T cell receptor beta chains presented below share a single source sample, sequenced in a study of T-cell memory formation after mild COVID-19. TCRdb called the 5' RACE reads again in MiXCR, with one record for every CDR3 protein. Of 250,000 or so distinct CDR3 sequences listed, about a sixth are singletons. Sequencing was carried out using PBMCs or a T cell subset sorted from them (not recorded which). These receptors were collected from a man younger than 30 who had mild COVID-19 (a few samples of this study predate the infection). Cell type and time point are not known.

This clonotype was picked up a small number of times. The chain combines TRBV21-1 with TRBJ2-7. TRBV21-1 is annotated as a pseudogene. The CDR3 runs to 8 residues. The CDR3 loop is CASGEQYF. CDR3 coding DNA: TGTGCCAGCGGTGAGCAGTACTTC.

CDR3 sequence: CASTDSGGSPLHF. The CDR3 DNA reads as TGTGCCAGCACCGATTCAGGGGGTTCACCCCTCCACTTT. The rearrangement links TRBV28 to TRBJ1-6; 7 bases agree with TRBD1. The germline CDR1 and CDR2 sequences are MDHEN and SYDVKM. The CDR3 is 13 amino acids. The junction had 6 bases not matched to a gene; V was cut back by 7 bases and J by 9 bases.

The chain couples TRBV10-3 to TRBJ2-7; D uncertain. The CDR3 consists of 13 residues. Trimming pared 2 bases from V and 4 bases from J, leaving 9 bases between. Germline values: CDR1 ENHRY, CDR2 SYGVKD. The CDR3 loop reads CAISEGLIYEQYF. The CDR3 DNA sequence: TGTGCCATCAGTGAGGGCTTAATTTACGAGCAGTACTTC.

Only a few counts were recorded for this clonotype. The chain links TRBV7-9 to TRBJ2-1, with D possibly matching TRBD1 (6 bases). Germline lookup yields CDR1 SEHNR and CDR2 FQNEAQ (reference sequence). The CDR3 runs to 14 residues. V lost 5 bases and J lost 8, with 16 bases in between. The CDR3 is CASSTITGFDEQFF. CDR3 in DNA: TGTGCCAGCAGCACCATCACAGGGTTCGATGAGCAGTTCTTC.

At least ten counts were recorded for this clonotype. The rearrangement uses TRBV4-1 and TRBJ2-5, with 15 bases matching TRBD2. Per germline, CDR1 MGHRA and CDR2 YSYEKL. V was pared by 4 bases and J by 5 bases, with 5 bases of the junction left unmatched. The CDR3 is 16 amino acids. The CDR3 bases are TGCGCCAGCAGCCTGGGACTAGCGGGGGGTCAGGAGACCCAGTACTTC. This sequence encodes CASSLGLAGGQETQYF.

This clonotype occurred many times. V usage is TRBV2 and J usage is TRBJ2-4; a weak D match, TRBD2 (5 bases). The germline gives CDR1 SNHLY, CDR2 FYNNEI. V was pared by 3 bases and J by 0 bases, with 6 bases between. The CDR3 extends over 14 amino acids. CDR3 loop: CASSDGLAKNIQYF. As DNA, the CDR3 is TGTGCCAGCAGTGACGGACTAGCCAAAAACATTCAGTACTTC. Combining the CDR3 with reference TRBV2 and TRBJ2-4 gives the whole variable domain EPEVTQTPSHQVTQMGQEVILRCVPISNHLYFYWYRQILGQKVEFLVSFYNNEISEKSEIFDDQFSVERPDGSNFTLKIRSTKLEDSAMYFCASSDGLAKNIQYFGAGTRLSVL.

The table lists this clonotype with many counts. The chain employs TRBV7-3 and TRBJ1-6, with 9 nucleotides matching TRBD1. The CDR3 runs to 15 residues. J was trimmed by 7 bases and V by 5 bases; bases with no gene match: 6. Germline assignment: CDR1 SGHTA and CDR2 FQGTGA. CDR3: CASSAGQGANSPLHF. CDR3 nucleotides: TGTGCCAGCAGCGCGGGACAGGGCGCGAATTCACCCCTCCACTTT.

On this clonotype: Compared with germline, one end of the junction differs, possibly owing to a read error. This chain uses TRBV7-9 with TRBJ1-2, with a possible D match to TRBD1 (6 bases). The CDR3 is 14 amino acids. From germline, CDR1 is SEHNR and CDR2 FQNEAQ (reference sequence). CDR3 region: CDSRRTGSGYGYTF. The CDR3 nucleotides read TGTGACAGCAGACGTACAGGGAGCGGCTATGGCTACACCTTC.

V gene TRBV29-1 combines with J gene TRBJ2-1; possibly TRBD2 for D (6 bases). With 0 bases removed from V and 7 bases from J, the gap between germline ends came to 16 bases. The CDR3 has 15 residues. Per the germline V gene, CDR1 is SQVTM and CDR2 is ANQGSEA. CDR3 sequence reads: CSVEDLSGRMNEQFF. CDR3 DNA sequence: TGCAGCGTTGAAGATCTGTCAGGGAGGATGAATGAGCAGTTCTTC.

This clonotype has only a few counts. This rearrangement joins TRBV20-1 to TRBJ2-1; 10 nucleotides align to TRBD2. The CDR3 loop spans 18 amino acids. V gave up 7 bases and J gave up 0 bases; unmatched junction bases: 15. CDR1 is DFQATT and CDR2 is SNEGSKA in the germline V gene (reference sequence). CDR3 bases: TGCAGTGTCTTACTAGCGGGGCTATTGGAAAGCTCCTACAATGAGCAGTTCTTC. This translates into CSVLLAGLLESSYNEQFF.

The rearrangement joins TRBV6-2 or TRBV6-3 to TRBJ2-5; TRBD2 aligns across 7 bases. The CDR3 spans 14 residues. V shed 4 bases, J shed 5 bases, and the junction held 7 bases outside the gene matches. Germline values: CDR1 MNHEY, CDR2 SVGEGT. In DNA, the CDR3 is TGTGCCAGCAGTTGGGGCCAGGGAGGGGAGACCCAGTACTTC. It specifies CASSWGQGGETQYF.

This clonotype was counted a few times. DNA for the CDR3: TGCAGTGCTAAATACAGGAATCAGCCCCAGCATTTT. Translation gives CSAKYRNQPQHF. J is TRBJ1-5 and V is TRBV20-1; D perhaps matches TRBD1 (5 bases). Trimming took off 4 bases at V and 4 bases at J, with 8 bases between the two ends. From germline, CDR1 is DFQATT and CDR2 SNEGSKA (reference sequence). CDR3 length: 12 amino acids.

This clonotype was detected many times. The chain recombines TRBV28 with TRBJ1-5; a possible D gene is TRBD1 (5 bases). CDR3 size: 15 residues. Germline V gene lookup returns CDR1 MDHEN and CDR2 SYDVKM. Trimming left V 6 bases short and J 3 bases short, with 15 bases between. CDR3 loop: CASRPPDRINQPQHF. As DNA, the CDR3 is TGTGCCAGCAGACCCCCTGACAGAATCAATCAGCCCCAGCATTTT. The full variable domain, with the rest looked up from reference TRBV28 and TRBJ1-5, is DVKVTQSSRYLVKRTGEKVFLECVQDMDHENMFWYRQDPGLGLRLIYFSYDVKMKEKGDIPEGYSVSREKKERFSLILESASTNQTSMYLCASRPPDRINQPQHFGDGTRLSIL.

This clonotype has just a few counts. The chain uses TRBV4-1 and TRBJ2-3; tentatively, D is TRBD1 or TRBD2 (7 bases each). The germline V gene has CDR1 MGHRA and CDR2 YSYEKL. CDR3 size: 18 residues. V gave up 3 bases and J gave up 1 base, with 20 bases separating them. Here the CDR3 reads CASSQMGRGPVGTDTQYF. Here the CDR3 DNA reads TGCGCCAGCAGCCAGATGGGGAGGGGGCCCGTTGGCACAGATACGCAGTATTTT.

J is TRBJ2-3 and V is TRBV7-8; D gene ambiguous. Germline V lookup: CDR1 SGHVS, CDR2 FQNEAQ. Trimming took 0 bases from V and 1 from J, leaving 14 bases between them. This CDR3 comprises 17 residues. The CDR3 is CASSLANVRPGTDTQYF. CDR3 coding DNA: TGTGCCAGCAGCTTAGCTAATGTCCGCCCGGGCACAGATACGCAGTATTTT.

The V and J genes are TRBV3-1 and TRBJ2-1; D gene uncertain. Germline CDR1 is LGHDT and CDR2 is YNNKEL (reference sequence). The CDR3 extends over 15 amino acids. Trimming stripped 2 bases from V and 1 base from J, with 9 bases between. CDR3 bases: TGTGCCAGCAGCCAAACACAAGTATCCTACAATGAGCAGTTCTTC. Protein sequence: CASSQTQVSYNEQFF.